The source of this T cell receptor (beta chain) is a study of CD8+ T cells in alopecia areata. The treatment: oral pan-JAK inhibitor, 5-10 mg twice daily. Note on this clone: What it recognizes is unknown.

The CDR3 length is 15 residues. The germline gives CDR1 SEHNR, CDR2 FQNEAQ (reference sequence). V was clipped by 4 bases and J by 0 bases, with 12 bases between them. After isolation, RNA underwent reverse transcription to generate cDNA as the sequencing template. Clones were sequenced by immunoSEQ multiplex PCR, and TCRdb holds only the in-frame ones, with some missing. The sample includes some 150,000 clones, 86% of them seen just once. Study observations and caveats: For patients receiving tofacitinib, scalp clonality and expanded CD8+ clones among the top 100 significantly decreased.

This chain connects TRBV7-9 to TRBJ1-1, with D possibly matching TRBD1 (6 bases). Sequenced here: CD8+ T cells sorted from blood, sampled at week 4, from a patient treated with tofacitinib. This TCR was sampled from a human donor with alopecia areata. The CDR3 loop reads CASSSTGNVNTEAFF. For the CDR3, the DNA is TGTGCCAGCAGCTCCACAGGGAACGTGAACACTGAAGCTTTCTTT.